These T cell receptor beta chains were read from a single sample in a study of identical twins. MiXCR, applied by TCRdb to the 5' RACE reads, yields one record per CDR3 protein. The table shows about 660,000 distinct CDR3 sequences, with around 8.6% occurring only once. This sample also appeared in a second study, on yellow fever vaccine responses in identical twins.

Sequencing was performed on PBMCs. These receptors all come from a woman younger than 35 in good health. CDR3s include the opening cysteine and the closing phenylalanine or tryptophan. The D gene is left open where the match is weak. Only part of the rows carry a size: once, few, many, or a class if the clone is expanded.

d_gene | j_gene | abundance | v_gene | CDR3nt | CDR3aa
. | TRBJ2-7 | few | TRBV28 | TGTGCCAGCAGCCTGTGGCAGGACTCCTACGAGCAGTACTTC | CASSLWQDSYEQYF
. | TRBJ2-3 | many | TRBV20-1 | TGCAGTGCTAGAGATCGAACTAGGGATACGCAGTATTTT | CSARDRTRDTQYF
. | TRBJ2-1 | few | TRBV15 | TGTGCCACCAGCAGAGTTGGGGGAATCGGCGATGAGCAGTTCTTC | CATSRVGGIGDEQFF
. | TRBJ1-2 | many | TRBV29-1 | TGCAGCGTTGAGCAGGATGGCTACACCTTC | CSVEQDGYTF
. | TRBJ2-5 | . | TRBV7-3 | TGTGCCAGCAGCTTAACAGATATAGGGACCCAGTACTTC | CASSLTDIGTQYF
TRBD2 | TRBJ2-1 | few | TRBV12-3/TRBV12-4 | TGTGCCAGCAGGCGGGGCCGACTAGCGGGGGGGCAGTACAATGAGCAGTTCTTC | CASRRGRLAGGQYNEQFF
TRBD1 | TRBJ2-7 | many | TRBV9 | TGTGCCAGCAGTGTGGGACAGGGGATCTACGAGCAGTACTTC | CASSVGQGIYEQYF
TRBD1 | TRBJ1-1 | few | TRBV27 | TGTGCCAGCAGCAACAGGGGTTTCGGTGAAGCTTTCTTT | CASSNRGFGEAFF
. | TRBJ2-3 | many | TRBV29-1 | TGCAGCGTTGACAGGCCTGCTAGCACAGATACGCAGTATTTT | CSVDRPASTDTQYF
. | TRBJ2-7 | many | TRBV12-3/TRBV12-4 | TGTGCCAGCAGTTTAGCGGGACTGAGGAGGGAGCAGTACTTC | CASSLAGLRREQYF
. | TRBJ1-1 | . | TRBV7-9 | TGTGCCAGCAGCTTAGCGCGCGGGGGGACGGTGAACACTGAAGCTTTCTTT | CASSLARGGTVNTEAFF
. | TRBJ2-7 | few | TRBV4-3 | TGCGCCAGCAGCCAAGTAGGCAACTACGAGCAGTACTTC | CASSQVGNYEQYF
. | TRBJ2-1 | . | TRBV4-3 | TGCGCCAGCAGCCAAGCAAGCGGTCCCGACAATGAGCAGTTCTTC | CASSQASGPDNEQFF
TRBD2 | TRBJ2-1 | many | TRBV4-2 | TGTGCCAGCTCACCAGGGACTAGCGGGAGCTCCTACAATGAGCAGTTCTTC | CASSPGTSGSSYNEQFF
. | TRBJ2-4 | . | TRBV29-1 | TGCAGCGTTGGGCAGGACATTCAGTACTTC | CSVGQDIQYF
. | TRBJ2-2 | few | TRBV28 | TGTGCCAGCAGTTTACCCTCGGGGAACACCGGGGAGCTGTTTTTT | CASSLPSGNTGELFF
TRBD2 | TRBJ2-7 | few | TRBV29-1 | TGCAGCGTTGGGGCGGGGGTAAGCTCCTACGAGCAGTACTTC | CSVGAGVSSYEQYF
. | TRBJ1-6 | few | TRBV11-2 | TGTGCCAGCAGCTTAGAGAGACAGTCCTTAAGCTCCTATAATTCACCCCTCCACTTT | CASSLERQSLSSYNSPLHF